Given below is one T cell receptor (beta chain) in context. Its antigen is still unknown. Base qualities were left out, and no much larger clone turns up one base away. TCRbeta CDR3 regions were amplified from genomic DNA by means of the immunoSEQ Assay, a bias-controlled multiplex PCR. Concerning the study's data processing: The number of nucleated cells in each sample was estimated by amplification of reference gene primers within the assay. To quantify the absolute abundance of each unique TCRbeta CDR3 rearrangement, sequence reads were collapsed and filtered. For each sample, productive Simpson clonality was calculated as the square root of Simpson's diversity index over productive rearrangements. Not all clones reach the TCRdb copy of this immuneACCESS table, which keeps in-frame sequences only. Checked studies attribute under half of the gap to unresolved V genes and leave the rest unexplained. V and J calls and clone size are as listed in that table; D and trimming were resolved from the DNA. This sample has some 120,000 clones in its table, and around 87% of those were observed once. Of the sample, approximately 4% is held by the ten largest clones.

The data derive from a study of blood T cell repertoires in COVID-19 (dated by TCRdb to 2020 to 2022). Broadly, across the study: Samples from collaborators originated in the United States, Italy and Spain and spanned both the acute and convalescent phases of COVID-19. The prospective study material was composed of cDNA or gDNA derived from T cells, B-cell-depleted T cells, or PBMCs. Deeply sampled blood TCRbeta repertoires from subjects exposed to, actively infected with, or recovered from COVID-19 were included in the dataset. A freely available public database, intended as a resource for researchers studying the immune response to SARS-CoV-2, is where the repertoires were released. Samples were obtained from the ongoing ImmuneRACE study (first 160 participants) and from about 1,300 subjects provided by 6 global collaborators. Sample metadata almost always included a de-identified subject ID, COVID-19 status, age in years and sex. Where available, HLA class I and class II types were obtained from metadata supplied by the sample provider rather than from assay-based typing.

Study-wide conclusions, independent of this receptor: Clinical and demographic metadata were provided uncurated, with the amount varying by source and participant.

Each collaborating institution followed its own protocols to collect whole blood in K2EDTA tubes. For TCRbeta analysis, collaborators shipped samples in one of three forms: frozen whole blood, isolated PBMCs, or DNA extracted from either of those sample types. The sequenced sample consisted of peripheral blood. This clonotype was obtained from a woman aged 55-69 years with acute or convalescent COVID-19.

The CDR3 loop reads CATSRDLTGASTDTQYF. The DNA sequence is TGTGCCACCAGCAGAGATCTCACAGGGGCTAGCACAGATACGCAGTATTTT. The sequence is built from TRBV15 and TRBJ2-3, with TRBD1 identical over 7 junction bases. The CDR3 has 17 amino acids, counting the end cysteine and phenylalanine. CDR3 DNA only is kept here, 51 bases in frame from base 1. The V end gives up 0 bases and the J end 0 bases, leaving 6 bases in the junction not matched to a gene. The germline V gene (reference sequence) supplies CDR1 LNHNV and CDR2 YYDKDF.